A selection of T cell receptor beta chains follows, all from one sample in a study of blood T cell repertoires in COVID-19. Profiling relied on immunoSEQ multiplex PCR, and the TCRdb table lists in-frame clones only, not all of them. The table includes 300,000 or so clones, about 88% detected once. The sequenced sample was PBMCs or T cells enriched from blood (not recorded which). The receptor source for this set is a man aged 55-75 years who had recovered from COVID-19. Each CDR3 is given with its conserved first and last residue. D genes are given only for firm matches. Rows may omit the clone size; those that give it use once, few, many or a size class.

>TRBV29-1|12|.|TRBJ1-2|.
TGCAGCGTTGAAGACCGGGTCCAGAGAGGAACCTTC
CSVEDRVQRGTF
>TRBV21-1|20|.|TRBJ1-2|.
TGTGCCAGCAGCAAATCAGGTTTGGCGGCACGGGAACCCGCTAACTATGGCTACACCTTC
CASSKSGLAAREPANYGYTF
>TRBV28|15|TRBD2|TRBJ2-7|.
TGTGCCAGCAGTTTAGCGGGAGGTCCCTCCTACGAGCAGTACTTC
CASSLAGGPSYEQYF
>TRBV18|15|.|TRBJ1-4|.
TGTGCCAGCTCACCGGTTCCGAAGGGCGGGGAAAAACTGTTTTTT
CASSPVPKGGEKLFF
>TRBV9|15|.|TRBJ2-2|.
TGTGCCAGCAGCGCCCGGGACTTCAACACCGGGGAGCTGTTTTTT
CASSARDFNTGELFF
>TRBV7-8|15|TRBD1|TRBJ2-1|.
TGTGCCAGCAGCCGACAGGGTCTTATGGGCAATGAGCAGTTCTTC
CASSRQGLMGNEQFF
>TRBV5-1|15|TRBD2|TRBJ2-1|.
TGCGCCAGCAGCCAGACTAGCGGGAGTCTCGATGAGCAGTTCTTC
CASSQTSGSLDEQFF
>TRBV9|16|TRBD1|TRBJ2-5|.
TGTGCCAGCAGCGCCGCCGACAGGGGGCTTGGGGAGACCCAGTACTTC
CASSAADRGLGETQYF
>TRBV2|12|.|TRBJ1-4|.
TGTGCCAGCAGTCTCCTAGGTGAAAAACTGTTTTTT
CASSLLGEKLFF
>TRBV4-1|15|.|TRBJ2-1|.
TGCGCCAGCAGCCAAGACCACTTCTCCTACAATGAGCAGTTCTTC
CASSQDHFSYNEQFF
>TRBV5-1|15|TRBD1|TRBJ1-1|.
TGCGCCAGCAGGACAAGGACAGGGTCAGGTTCTGAAGCTTTCTTT
CASRTRTGSGSEAFF
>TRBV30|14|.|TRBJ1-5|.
TGTGCCTGGAGTGTCAGGTATTGGAATCAGCCCCAGCATTTT
CAWSVRYWNQPQHF
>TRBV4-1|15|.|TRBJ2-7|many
TGCGCCAGCAGCCAAGTCCTACGGGATTCCTACGAGCAGTACTTC
CASSQVLRDSYEQYF
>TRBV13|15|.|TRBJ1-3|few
TGTGCCAGCAGGAGAGGAAATCCCTTTGGAAACACCATATATTTT
CASRRGNPFGNTIYF
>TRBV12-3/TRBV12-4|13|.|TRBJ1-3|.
TGTGCCAGCAGACCCGACAGTGCACGGCCCATATATTTT
CASRPDSARPIYF
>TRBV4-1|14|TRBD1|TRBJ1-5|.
TGCGCCAGCAGCCAAACAGGGGGTAGGGAGCCCCAGCATTTT
CASSQTGGREPQHF
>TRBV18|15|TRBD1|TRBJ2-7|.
TGTGCCAGCTCACCCGGGACAGGGGCACACTACGAGCAGTACTTC
CASSPGTGAHYEQYF
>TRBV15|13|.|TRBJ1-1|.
TGTGCCACCAGCAGAGACGGACGGGATTGGGCTTTCTTT
CATSRDGRDWAFF
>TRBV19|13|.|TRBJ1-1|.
TGTGCCAGTAGTTCATCAGGAAACCCTGAAGCTTTCTTT
CASSSSGNPEAFF
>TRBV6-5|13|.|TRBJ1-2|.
TGTGCCAGCAGGGGGGGGATGGGGTATGGCTACACCTTC
CASRGGMGYGYTF
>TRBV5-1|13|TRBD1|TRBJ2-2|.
TGCGCCAGCAGCCCGGACAGGGGCCGGGAGCTGTTTTTT
CASSPDRGRELFF
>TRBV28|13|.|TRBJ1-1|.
TGTGCCAGCAGTACGTACCCGGGGGTAGCGGCTTTCTTT
CASSTYPGVAAFF
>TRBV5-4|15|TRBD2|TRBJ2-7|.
TGTGCCAGCAGCTCCGGGACTAGCGGGAGTTACGAGCAGTACTTC
CASSSGTSGSYEQYF
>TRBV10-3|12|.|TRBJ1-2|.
TGTGCCATCAGCGGACAGTCCTATGGCTACACCTTC
CAISGQSYGYTF
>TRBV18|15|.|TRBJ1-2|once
TGTGCCAGCTCACCAAACAGGGCAGGAGCCTATGGCTACACCTTC
CASSPNRAGAYGYTF
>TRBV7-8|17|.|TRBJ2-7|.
TGTGCCAGCAGCTTAGAAGTAGTACAGGGCCAGTCCTACGAGCAGTACTTC
CASSLEVVQGQSYEQYF
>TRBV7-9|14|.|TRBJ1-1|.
TGTGCCAGCAGCCCGGGACAAGTGAACACTGAAGCTTTCTTT
CASSPGQVNTEAFF
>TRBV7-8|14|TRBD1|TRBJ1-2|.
TGTGCCAGCAGCCCAAGGACAGGTTCGTCTCGCGGCACCTTC
CASSPRTGSSRGTF
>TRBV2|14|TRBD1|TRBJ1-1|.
TGTGCCAGCAGGGGACAGGGGGTGAACACTGAAGCTTTCTTT
CASRGQGVNTEAFF
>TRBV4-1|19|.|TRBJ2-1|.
TGCGCCAGCAGCCAAACGATCGGCAAGACTAGTCCCTCTTACAATGAGCAGTTCTTC
CASSQTIGKTSPSYNEQFF
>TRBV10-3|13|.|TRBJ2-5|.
TGTGCCATCAGTGAGCCCTCTAGAGAGACCCAGTACTTC
CAISEPSRETQYF
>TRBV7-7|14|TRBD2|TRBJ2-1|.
TGTGCTAGCAGCTTAGGCGCGGGAGACAATGAGCAGTTCTTC
CASSLGAGDNEQFF
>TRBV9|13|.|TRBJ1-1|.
TGTGCCAGCAGCGTAGTCTGGAACACTGAAGCTTTCTTT
CASSVVWNTEAFF
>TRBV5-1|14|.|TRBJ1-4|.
TGCGCCAGCAGCGTGGACAGCTTTAATGAAAAACTGTTTTTT
CASSVDSFNEKLFF
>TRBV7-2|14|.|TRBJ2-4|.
TGTGCCAGCACCCGGACTAATACTTTGGGCATTCAGTACTTC
CASTRTNTLGIQYF
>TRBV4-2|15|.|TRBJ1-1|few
TGTGCCAGCAGCCAAAGTTTGAAGCTTAACACTGAAGCTTTCTTT
CASSQSLKLNTEAFF
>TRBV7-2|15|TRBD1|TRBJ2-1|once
TGTGCCAGCAGCTCAACCGGGACAGCATACAATGAGCAGTTCTTC
CASSSTGTAYNEQFF
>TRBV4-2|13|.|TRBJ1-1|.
TGTGCCAGCAGCGAAAGGGGCGGGGGTGAAGCTTTCTTT
CASSERGGGEAFF
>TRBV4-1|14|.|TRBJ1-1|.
TGCGCCAGCAGCCCAGAGACAGGGAACACTGAAGCTTTCTTT
CASSPETGNTEAFF
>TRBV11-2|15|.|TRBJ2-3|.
TGTGCCAGCCGACCCGCAGGCATTAGCACAGATACGCAGTATTTT
CASRPAGISTDTQYF
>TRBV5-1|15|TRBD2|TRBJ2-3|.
TGCGCCAGCAGCTCGATTAGCGGGAGGATGGATACGCAGTATTTT
CASSSISGRMDTQYF
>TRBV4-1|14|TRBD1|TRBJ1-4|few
TGCGCCAGCACCGATAACAGGGGGGGTGAAAAACTGTTTTTT
CASTDNRGGEKLFF
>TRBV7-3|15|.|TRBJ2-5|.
TGTGCCAGCAGCTTTTCGACAGGGAGGCAAGAGACCCAGTACTTC
CASSFSTGRQETQYF
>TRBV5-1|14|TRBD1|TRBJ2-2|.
TGCGCCAGCAGCTCGGACAGGGGAGGTGGGGAGCTGTTTTTT
CASSSDRGGGELFF
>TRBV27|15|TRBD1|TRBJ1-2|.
TGTGCCAGCAGCGGCGATGGACAGGGGAGACTAGGCTACACCTTC
CASSGDGQGRLGYTF
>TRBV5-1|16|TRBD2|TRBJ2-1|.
TGCGCCAGCAGCTTGGAGGGGGTAGCGGGAGGTAGTGAGCAGTTCTTC
CASSLEGVAGGSEQFF